One sample yielded the 7 T cell receptor beta chains listed below, sequenced in a study of blood T cell repertoires in COVID-19. Using immunoSEQ multiplex PCR, the repertoire was profiled, and TCRdb retains in-frame clones only, with some absent. The sample has approximately 440,000 clones, roughly 87% seen once. Sequencing was carried out using PBMCs or T cells enriched from blood (not recorded which). Every receptor here comes from a man aged 18 to 29 who had recovered from COVID-19.

The chain joins TRBV24-1 to TRBJ1-2; the match to TRBD1 covers 7 bases. The germline gives CDR1 KGHDR, CDR2 SFDVKD. The CDR3 totals 16 residues. Germline trimming cut 9 bases from V and 3 bases from J; bases unmatched to any gene: 15. CDR3 nucleotide sequence: TGTGCCACCGAAACCACGGGACAGAATCTGGACTATGGCTACACCTTC. Translated: CATETTGQNLDYGYTF.

The rearrangement links TRBV7-9 to TRBJ2-2; no definite D call. V lost 7 bases, J lost 5 bases, and 11 bases lay in between. Per the germline V gene, CDR1 is SEHNR and CDR2 is FQNEAQ (reference sequence). CDR3 length: 13 residues. CDR3 in DNA: TGTGCCAGCACCCCGGTCCTGACCGGGGAGCTGTTTTTT. Translation: CASTPVLTGELFF.

The genes are TRBV5-4 and TRBJ2-2; a weak D match, TRBD1 (5 bases). Germline V CDR1 and CDR2: SGHNT, YYREEE (reference sequence). The CDR3 spans 15 residues. With 3 bases removed from V and 2 bases from J, the gap between germline ends came to 11 bases. CDR3: CASSSGGQNTGELFF. DNA of the CDR3: TGTGCCAGCAGCTCGGGCGGACAAAACACCGGGGAGCTGTTTTTT. The full variable domain, rest sourced from reference TRBV5-4 and TRBJ2-2, is ETGVTQSPTHLIKTRGQQVTLRCSSQSGHNTVSWYQQALGQGPQFIFQYYREEENGRGNFPPRFSGLQFPNYSSELNVNALELDDSALYLCASSSGGQNTGELFFGEGSRLTVL.

This sequence joins TRBV29-1 and TRBJ2-4; possibly TRBD1 for D (6 bases). Germline CDR1 SQVTM, CDR2 ANQGSEA. The CDR3 length is 13 residues. Trimming shortened V by 4 bases and J by 10 bases, and 17 bases separated the two germline ends. CDR3 coding DNA: TGCAGCGTTGTCCAACAGGGAGAGGTGATTCAGTACTTC. As protein: CSVVQQGEVIQYF.

This clone was counted a few times. The chain combines TRBV15 with TRBJ1-2, with D possibly being TRBD1 (6 bases). Germline V gene data show CDR1 as LNHNV and CDR2 as YYDKDF (reference sequence). This CDR3 comprises 14 residues. V was pared by 1 base and J by 5 bases, with 11 bases between. CDR3 coding DNA: TGTGCCACCAGCAGAGCGGACAGTCGGTATGGCTACACCTTC. Its translation is CATSRADSRYGYTF.

The rearrangement links TRBV19 to TRBJ2-1; 7 positions match TRBD1. J lost 3 bases, V lost 1 base, and 0 bases had no gene match. Germline values: CDR1 LNHDA, CDR2 SQIVND (reference sequence). The CDR3 sequence is 14 residues long. The CDR3 reads CASSIGQGYNEQFF. CDR3 DNA: TGTGCCAGTAGTATAGGACAGGGCTACAATGAGCAGTTCTTC.

The chain is built from TRBV19 and TRBJ2-7; 10 bases match TRBD1. The germline CDR1 and CDR2 sequences are LNHDA and SQIVND (reference sequence). The CDR3 length is 15 residues. V lost 5 bases to trimming and J lost 2 bases; unmatched junction nucleotides: 6. CDR3 nucleotides: TGTGCCAGTAGTGTTTCCGGGACAGGGGCCTACGAGCAGTACTTC. Its protein is CASSVSGTGAYEQYF.